This is a list of T cell receptor beta chains from one sample in a study of blood T cell repertoires in COVID-19. Profiled with immunoSEQ multiplex PCR; TCRdb holds only in-frame clones, not every one. The sample contains some 200,000 clones, roughly nine tenths of which appear only once. Material: PBMCs or T cells enriched from blood (not recorded which). The receptor set was obtained from a woman younger than 30 in a cohort exposed to, infected with or recovered from COVID-19 (not recorded which). The CDR3 runs from the conserved cysteine through the conserved F or W. The D gene is left open where the match is weak. A clone size is listed for some rows: how often the clone was seen (once, few, many), or a class if it is expanded.

J gene	D gene	clone size	V gene	CDR3 protein	CDR3 DNA
TRBJ2-7	TRBD1	.	TRBV3-1/TRBV3-2	CASSLGQGNYEQYF	TGTGCCAGCAGCCTGGGACAGGGGAACTACGAGCAGTACTTC
TRBJ1-1	.	.	TRBV9	CASSVDRQGTEAFF	TGTGCCAGCAGCGTAGACCGACAAGGCACTGAAGCTTTCTTT
TRBJ2-1	TRBD2	.	TRBV19	CASSRAGGPYNEQFF	TGTGCCAGTAGTAGAGCGGGGGGGCCTTACAATGAGCAGTTCTTC
TRBJ2-7	TRBD1	.	TRBV5-6	CASSFGTGVGEQYF	TGTGCCAGCAGCTTCGGCACAGGGGTAGGCGAGCAGTACTTC
TRBJ1-2	.	once	TRBV9	CASSHTETDYGYTF	TGTGCCAGCAGCCATACAGAGACGGACTATGGCTACACCTTC
TRBJ2-2	.	.	TRBV7-3	CASRREPGELFF	TGTGCCAGCAGAAGGGAGCCCGGGGAGCTGTTTTTT
TRBJ2-1	TRBD2	.	TRBV11-1	CASSDAGTSANEQFF	TGTGCCAGCAGCGACGCCGGGACTAGCGCCAATGAGCAGTTCTTC
TRBJ1-1	TRBD1	once	TRBV6-1	CASSDRGVTEAFF	TGTGCCAGCAGTGACAGGGGGGTTACTGAAGCTTTCTTT
TRBJ1-1	TRBD1	once	TRBV2	CASSEKGTGEIKNTEAFF	TGTGCCAGCAGTGAAAAAGGGACAGGGGAGATAAAGAACACTGAAGCTTTCTTT
TRBJ1-1	.	.	TRBV19	CASSIAAGRAEAFF	TGTGCCAGTAGTATAGCAGCGGGAAGGGCTGAAGCTTTCTTT
TRBJ1-3	.	.	TRBV7-2	CASSPGRVNTIYF	TGTGCCAGCAGCCCCGGCAGGGTAAACACCATATATTTT
TRBJ1-5	.	once	TRBV20-1	CSGAQPQHF	TGCAGTGGGGCTCAGCCCCAGCATTTT
TRBJ1-1	TRBD1	.	TRBV30	CAWSTTGLATEAFF	TGTGCCTGGAGTACGACAGGGTTGGCCACTGAAGCTTTCTTT
TRBJ1-1	TRBD1	.	TRBV6-6	CASSTPRQGADTEAFF	TGTGCCAGCAGTACCCCCCGACAGGGGGCGGACACTGAAGCTTTCTTT
TRBJ2-1	TRBD1	.	TRBV15	CATSRETGADEQFF	TGTGCCACCAGCAGGGAGACAGGGGCGGATGAGCAGTTCTTC
TRBJ1-1	.	.	TRBV2	CASRTESNTEAFF	TGTGCCAGCCGGACAGAGTCGAACACTGAAGCTTTCTTT
TRBJ1-4	.	.	TRBV6-5	CASSLSDFLPGKLFF	TGTGCCAGCTCCCTCTCGGACTTCCTGCCTGGAAAACTGTTTTTT